These T cell receptor beta chains were read from a single sample in a study of T-cell reconstitution after alpha-beta-depleted transplantation in children. MiXCR, run by TCRdb on the PCR reads, gives a single entry per CDR3 protein. The sample lists approximately 300,000 distinct CDR3 sequences; roughly a tenth were seen once. This sample comprised PBMCs, obtained before TCRalphabeta/CD19-depleted stem cell transplant. The receptors derive from a boy younger than two with acute myeloid leukemia, due to receive a stem cell transplant. Each CDR3 is given with its conserved first and last residue.

j_gene: TRBJ1-1; v_gene: TRBV5-5; CDR3aa: CASCALGEYPEAFF
j_gene: TRBJ2-2; v_gene: TRBV6-2/TRBV6-3; CDR3aa: CASRTWTGELFF
j_gene: TRBJ2-7; v_gene: TRBV4-2; CDR3aa: CASSHLSGGSYEQYF
j_gene: TRBJ2-4; v_gene: TRBV7-8; CDR3aa: CASTLDVKRNIQYF
j_gene: TRBJ2-5; v_gene: TRBV2; CDR3aa: CASSGEETQYF
j_gene: TRBJ2-3; v_gene: TRBV20-1; CDR3aa: CSARIEDRFTDTQYF
j_gene: TRBJ2-1; v_gene: TRBV12-3/TRBV12-4; CDR3aa: CASSLTWNEQFF
j_gene: TRBJ2-7; v_gene: TRBV24-1; CDR3aa: CATSEGTAYEQYF
j_gene: TRBJ2-3; v_gene: TRBV5-1; CDR3aa: CASSLGNRDRRTDTQYF
j_gene: TRBJ2-7; v_gene: TRBV28; CDR3aa: CASSPSRGGRAYEQYF
j_gene: TRBJ1-1; v_gene: TRBV4-1; CDR3aa: CASTPWGRVAEAFF
j_gene: TRBJ1-1; v_gene: TRBV28; CDR3aa: CASIPDTNTEAFF
j_gene: TRBJ2-7; v_gene: TRBV10-3; CDR3aa: CAIRDGLSYEQYF
j_gene: TRBJ2-3; v_gene: TRBV5-1; CDR3aa: CASSVGHRDRKTDTQYF
j_gene: TRBJ2-7; v_gene: TRBV5-1; CDR3aa: CASSFGTTYYEQYF
j_gene: TRBJ2-1; v_gene: TRBV7-9; CDR3aa: CASSSLLGLAASYNEQFF
j_gene: TRBJ2-7; v_gene: TRBV7-9; CDR3aa: CASSHPHRTGGYYEQYF